A selection of T cell receptor beta chains follows, all from one sample in a study of blood T cell repertoires in COVID-19. Repertoires were generated with immunoSEQ multiplex PCR, while TCRdb's copy carries only in-frame clones and drops some. Of hundreds of thousands of clones in the sample, around 86% were seen once. The sequencing sample was made of peripheral blood. The receptor source for this set is a woman in her thirties with active or convalescent COVID-19. Each CDR3 is given with its conserved first and last residue. D genes are given only for firm matches. Rows give clone size only sometimes, using once, few, many, or a class for an expanded clone.

NA,TRBV10-3,TRBJ1-3,TRBD1,CAIGQGTQNTIYF,TGTGCCATCGGACAGGGGACCCAAAACACCATATATTTT
NA,TRBV7-9,TRBJ1-1,TRBD1,CASSLGQGAPEAFF,TGTGCCAGCAGCTTAGGACAGGGGGCCCCTGAAGCTTTCTTT
NA,TRBV7-8,TRBJ1-5,TRBD1,CASSLGRVVQGVHQPQHF,TGTGCCAGCAGCTTAGGGCGGGTAGTACAGGGGGTTCATCAGCCCCAGCATTTT
NA,TRBV6-1,TRBJ2-7,NA,CASSEDLWLTGRTERPYEQYF,TGTGCCAGCAGTGAAGATCTTTGGTTAACAGGGCGAACCGAACGACCCTACGAGCAGTACTTC
NA,TRBV27,TRBJ2-7,NA,CASSLSLGSLSRQYF,TGTGCCAGCAGTTTATCGCTAGGAAGCCTTTCTCGTCAGTACTTC
NA,TRBV27,TRBJ1-1,NA,CASSLSTGYTEAFF,TGTGCCAGCAGTTTATCGACGGGGTACACTGAAGCTTTCTTT
NA,TRBV11-2,TRBJ2-7,TRBD1,CASSFTGAEQYF,TGTGCCAGCAGCTTTACAGGGGCCGAGCAGTACTTC
NA,TRBV5-1,TRBJ2-2,NA,CASSQRQTGELFF,TGCGCCAGCAGCCAAAGACAGACCGGGGAGCTGTTTTTT
NA,TRBV3-1/TRBV3-2,TRBJ1-5,NA,CASSQEDRGGNQPQHF,TGTGCCAGCAGCCAAGAGGATAGGGGGGGGAATCAGCCCCAGCATTTT
NA,TRBV19,TRBJ1-1,NA,CASSFSGEAFF,TGTGCCAGTAGCTTCTCAGGGGAAGCTTTCTTT
NA,TRBV7-9,TRBJ2-5,TRBD2,CASSLNSGEHQETQYF,TGTGCCAGCAGCTTAAATAGCGGGGAACACCAAGAGACCCAGTACTTC
NA,TRBV25-1,TRBJ1-1,NA,CASSVLDSPKGAFF,TGTGCCAGCAGTGTTTTGGACAGTCCTAAGGGAGCTTTCTTT
NA,TRBV18,TRBJ2-7,NA,CASSPADRPYEQYF,TGTGCCAGCTCACCAGCCGACAGGCCCTACGAGCAGTACTTC
NA,TRBV30,TRBJ1-1,NA,CAWKKQGNTEAFF,TGTGCCTGGAAAAAACAGGGGAACACTGAAGCTTTCTTT
NA,TRBV7-2,TRBJ1-1,NA,CASIIVAGVGTEAFF,TGTGCCAGCATAATTGTAGCAGGGGTAGGCACTGAAGCTTTCTTT
NA,TRBV5-1,TRBJ1-1,NA,CASSLLGREGEAFF,TGCGCCAGCAGCTTGTTGGGAAGGGAGGGTGAAGCTTTCTTT
once,TRBV6-5,TRBJ1-5,NA,CASVRLGGGDQPQHF,TGTGCCAGCGTTCGCTTAGGGGGAGGGGATCAGCCCCAGCATTTT
NA,TRBV2,TRBJ2-5,TRBD2,CASKLFQTSAQETQYF,TGTGCCAGCAAGCTTTTCCAGACTAGCGCACAAGAGACCCAGTACTTC
once,TRBV29-1,TRBJ2-2,NA,CSVGGGFTGELFF,TGCAGCGTTGGAGGAGGGTTCACCGGGGAGCTGTTTTTT
NA,TRBV12-3/TRBV12-4,TRBJ1-1,NA,CASRGRGVTEAFF,TGTGCCAGCAGGGGGAGGGGGGTCACTGAAGCTTTCTTT
NA,TRBV2,TRBJ2-7,TRBD2,CASSDSGYEQYF,TGTGCCAGCAGTGATAGCGGGTACGAGCAGTACTTC
NA,TRBV9,TRBJ1-2,TRBD1,CASSPQGARGYTF,TGTGCCAGCAGCCCCCAGGGGGCGCGGGGCTACACCTTC
NA,TRBV5-1,TRBJ2-7,NA,CASRKADYKKQDEQYF,TGCGCCAGCAGGAAAGCTGACTATAAGAAACAAGACGAGCAGTACTTC
NA,TRBV29-1,TRBJ1-1,TRBD1,CSVERRGLRHTEAFF,TGCAGCGTTGAGAGGAGGGGGCTTCGGCACACTGAAGCTTTCTTT
NA,TRBV2,TRBJ2-7,NA,CASSEIRRGYYEQYF,TGTGCCAGCAGTGAAATTAGGAGAGGGTATTACGAGCAGTACTTC
NA,TRBV27,TRBJ2-1,TRBD2,CASSPRGDNEQFF,TGTGCCAGCAGTCCCCGGGGGGACAATGAGCAGTTCTTC
NA,TRBV4-1,TRBJ2-2,TRBD2,CASSQLLAGVKGELFF,TGCGCCAGCAGCCAGTTGCTAGCGGGAGTGAAGGGGGAGCTGTTTTTT
NA,TRBV11-2,TRBJ1-1,NA,CASSSLGGPNTEAFF,TGTGCCAGCAGCTCCCTGGGGGGACCGAACACTGAAGCTTTCTTT
NA,TRBV5-1,TRBJ1-2,NA,CASSSTGAPNYGYTF,TGCGCCAGCAGCTCTACAGGTGCGCCTAACTATGGCTACACCTTC